This entry is about one TCR beta chain. Its binding antigen is unknown. The record has no base qualities; no much larger clone is one base away. Participants in the prospective study were enrolled through a virtual design, were aged roughly 18 to 100 years, and lived in fewer than 30 United States geographic areas. In the prospective study, cohorts were assigned on the basis of participant-reported clinical history obtained from a screening survey and a study questionnaire. Exposed participants had been in contact with someone with a PCR-confirmed or clinician-diagnosed COVID-19 case within 2 weeks of study entry. Each participant in the prospective study had whole blood, serum and a nasopharyngeal or oropharyngeal swab collected by mobile phlebotomists. Prospective study participants could optionally give additional blood draws and questionnaires over an approximately 2-month period. Prospective study blood samples were shipped either frozen or at room temperature before DNA extraction.

This specimen comes from a study of blood T cell repertoires in COVID-19 (dated by TCRdb to 2018 to 2020). Study-wide context: Samples from collaborators originated in the United States, Italy and Spain and spanned both the acute and convalescent phases of COVID-19. The material from the prospective study consisted of cDNA or gDNA derived from T cells, B-cell-depleted T cells, or PBMCs. Deeply sampled blood TCRbeta repertoires from subjects exposed to, actively infected with, or recovered from COVID-19 were included in the dataset. The repertoires were released in a freely available public database intended as a resource for research on the immune response to SARS-CoV-2. The samples were drawn from the first 160 participants of the ongoing ImmuneRACE study and from over a thousand subjects provided by 6 global collaborators. Nearly every sample came with metadata listing a de-identified subject ID, COVID-19 status, age in years and sex. Where available, HLA class I and class II types were obtained from metadata supplied by the sample provider rather than from assay-based typing. Beyond this particular receptor, the publication reports: The quantity of clinical and demographic metadata differed by source and by participant and was supplied without curation.

TCRbeta CDR3 regions were amplified from genomic DNA by means of the immunoSEQ Assay, a bias-controlled multiplex PCR. In the authors' own workflow: Nucleated cell counts per sample were estimated from amplification of reference gene primers within the assay. To quantify the absolute abundance of each unique TCRbeta CDR3 rearrangement, sequence reads were collapsed and filtered. For each sample, productive Simpson clonality was calculated as the square root of Simpson's diversity index over productive rearrangements. TCRdb's version of the immuneACCESS table is confined to in-frame rearrangements and falls short of the full clone set. An unresolved V gene accounts for under half of the shortfall where checked; the remainder is of unknown origin. For V, J and clone size, that table is used; D and trimming come from the DNA. Here the sample has a few hundred thousand clones; 88% occur a single time. The ten largest clones take up less than 1.5% of the sample.

Sequencing was performed on PBMCs or T cells enriched from blood (not recorded which). This sequence originates from a woman aged 18 to 35 who had been exposed to COVID-19.

The CDR3 amino acid sequence is: CASTQGGSGALETQYF. Here is the DNA: TGTGCCAGCACCCAGGGGGGTAGCGGGGCCTTAGAGACCCAGTACTTC. The chain was built from TRBV7-6 and TRBJ2-5; the best D guess is TRBD2, with 8 bases matching. V drops 7 bases and J drops 4 bases, leaving 22 bases in between. For CDR1 and CDR2, the germline V gene lists SGHVS and FNYEAQ. The cysteine opens and the phenylalanine closes a CDR3 of 16 amino acids. The sequence is cut down to CDR3 DNA, 48 bases in frame from base 1.